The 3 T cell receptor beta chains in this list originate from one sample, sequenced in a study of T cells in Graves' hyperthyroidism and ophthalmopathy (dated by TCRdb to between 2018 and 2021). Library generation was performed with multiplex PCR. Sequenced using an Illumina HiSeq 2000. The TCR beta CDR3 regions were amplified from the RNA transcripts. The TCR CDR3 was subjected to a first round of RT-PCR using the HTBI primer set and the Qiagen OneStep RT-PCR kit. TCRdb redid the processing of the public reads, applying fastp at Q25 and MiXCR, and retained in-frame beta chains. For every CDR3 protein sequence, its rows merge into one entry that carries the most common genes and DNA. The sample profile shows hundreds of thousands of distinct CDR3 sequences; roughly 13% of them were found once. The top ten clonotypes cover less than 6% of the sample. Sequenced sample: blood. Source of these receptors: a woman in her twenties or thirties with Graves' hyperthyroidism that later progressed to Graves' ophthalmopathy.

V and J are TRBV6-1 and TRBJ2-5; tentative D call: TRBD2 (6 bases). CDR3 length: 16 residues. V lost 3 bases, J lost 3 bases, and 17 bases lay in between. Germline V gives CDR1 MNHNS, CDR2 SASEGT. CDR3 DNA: TGTGCCAGCAGTGAGGTCGGGGTAGGAGGGAAAGAGACCCAGTACTTC. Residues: CASSEVGVGGKETQYF.

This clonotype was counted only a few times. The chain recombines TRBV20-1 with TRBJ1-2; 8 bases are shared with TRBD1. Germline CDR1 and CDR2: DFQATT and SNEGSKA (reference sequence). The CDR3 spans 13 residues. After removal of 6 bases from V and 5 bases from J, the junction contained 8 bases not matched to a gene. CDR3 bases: TGCAGTGCCCCGCAGGGGGCGAAATATGGCTACACCTTC. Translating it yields CSAPQGAKYGYTF.

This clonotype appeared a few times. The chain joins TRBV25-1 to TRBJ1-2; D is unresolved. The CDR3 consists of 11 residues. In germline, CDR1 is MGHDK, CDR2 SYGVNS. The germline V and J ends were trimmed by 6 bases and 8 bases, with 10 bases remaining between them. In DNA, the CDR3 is TGTGCCAGCAGAAATTTGGGCGGCTACACCTTC. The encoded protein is CASRNLGGYTF.